The 6 T cell receptor beta chains listed next were all sequenced from one sample in a study of identical twins. Using its own MiXCR run on the 5' RACE reads, TCRdb lists one record per CDR3 protein. The sample holds 550,000 to 800,000 distinct CDR3 sequences, less than 9% seen once. In addition, the sample was reused for a study of yellow fever vaccine responses in identical twins.

The sample taken for sequencing was PBMCs. Source of these receptors: a young woman in good health.

This clonotype was counted at least ten times. The genes are TRBV6-5 and TRBJ1-1; 7 bases match TRBD1. Losses at the gene ends were 2 bases for V and 3 bases for J; bases not matched to a gene: 9. The CDR3 runs 16 residues. Germline-derived CDR1 and CDR2 are MNHEY and SVGAGI. CDR3 sequence: CASSYLEGQLYTEAFF. CDR3 bases: TGTGCCAGCAGTTACCTAGAGGGACAGCTCTACACTGAAGCTTTCTTT.

The genes are TRBV7-9 and TRBJ2-7; 7 nucleotides agree with TRBD1. Germline V lookup: CDR1 SEHNR, CDR2 FQNEAQ (reference sequence). V trimming: 5 bases; J trimming: 5 bases; junction bases outside the gene matches: 9. This CDR3 comprises 14 residues. In DNA, the CDR3 is TGTGCCAGCAGCGCTAGACAGGGAGCGGACGAGCAGTACTTC. Translation gives CASSARQGADEQYF.

This clonotype came up a few times. The CDR3 DNA sequence: TGTGCCATCAGTGAGCTAGGGGGATTCGAGCAGTACGTC. Translation: CAISELGGFEQYV. The chain uses TRBV10-3 and TRBJ2-7, with D perhaps matching TRBD1 (6 bases). Germline-derived CDR1 and CDR2 are ENHRY and SYGVKD. Between the trimmed V and J ends, which lost 2 bases and 6 bases, there was a span of 11 bases. This CDR3 comprises 13 residues.

This clonotype was seen a few times. The CDR3 reads CASSPQQGRGNTIYF. The DNA for the CDR3 is TGTGCCAGCAGTCCGCAACAGGGACGTGGAAACACCATATATTTT. The chain uses TRBV12-3 or TRBV12-4 and TRBJ1-3, with a tentative D call TRBD1 (6 bases). V lost 5 bases to trimming and J lost 3 bases, with 14 bases between them. CDR3 length: 15 residues.

Many counts were recorded for this clonotype. This chain connects TRBV12-3 or TRBV12-4 to TRBJ2-1; TRBD1 aligns across 9 bases. This CDR3 is 15 amino acids long. The V and J ends lost 4 bases and 2 bases, in that order; junction bases with no gene match: 3. The CDR3 DNA follows: TGTGCCAGCAGTTGGACAGGGGTTACCTACAATGAGCAGTTCTTC. Translation: CASSWTGVTYNEQFF.

The V and J genes are TRBV20-1 and TRBJ2-2, with D perhaps TRBD2 (5 bases). V gave up 4 bases and J gave up 3 bases, with 12 bases separating them. Germline V gene data show CDR1 as DFQATT and CDR2 as SNEGSKA (reference sequence). CDR3 length: 14 amino acids. DNA of the CDR3: TGCAGTGCTACTCACCGGGATCACACCGGGGAGCTGTTTTTT. Translating it yields CSATHRDHTGELFF.